The 19 T cell receptor beta chains reported below all come from one sample, sequenced in a study of cytomegalovirus exposure and HLA in healthy donors. The study ran its PCR with 60 Vbeta and 13 Jbeta primers. The protocol was immunoSEQ multiplex PCR, while the TCRdb copy is restricted to in-frame clones and leaves out a portion. The top ten clones hold 0.65% of a sample with around 200,000 clones, 80% of them seen once. Sequencing used PBMCs. The origin of the receptors is a boy between 10 and 17 years old in good health and CMV-seronegative.

The chain couples TRBV6-1 to TRBJ1-2; no definite D call. With 1 base removed from V and 4 bases from J, the gap between germline ends came to 13 bases. The CDR3 has 15 amino acids. Germline V CDR1 and CDR2: MNHNS, SASEGT. The CDR3 region has the DNA TGTGCCAGCAGTGAAGAGGGAGGTGGGCTCTATGGCTACACCTTC. Protein: CASSEEGGGLYGYTF.

This chain links TRBV10-3 with TRBJ1-1; 7 nucleotides match TRBD1. V lost 10 bases to trimming and J lost 0 bases; unmatched junction nucleotides: 5. The CDR3 consists of 13 residues. Germline V gene data show CDR1 as ENHRY and CDR2 as SYGVKD. CDR3 in amino acids: CATRQGMNTEAFF. The CDR3 DNA sequence: TGTGCCACCCGACAGGGCATGAACACTGAAGCTTTCTTT.

This chain uses TRBV5-1 with TRBJ1-2; unclear D gene. This CDR3 is built from 15 residues. V lost 2 bases, J lost 6 bases, and 17 bases lay in between. Germline CDR1 reads SGHRS; CDR2 reads YFSETQ. CDR3 nucleotide sequence: TGCGCCAGCAGCTTACATATGAGCGGAATGGATGGCTACACCTTC. Protein: CASSLHMSGMDGYTF.

The gene calls are TRBV2 and TRBJ2-1; D is uncertain. The V end lost 6 bases, the J end lost 3 bases, and 12 bases lay between the germline ends. Per the germline V gene, CDR1 is SNHLY and CDR2 is FYNNEI. The CDR3 sequence is 14 residues long. The CDR3 nucleotides are TGTGCCAGCAGAGTGGGCAGTCTCTACAATGAGCAGTTCTTC. As protein: CASRVGSLYNEQFF. Drawing the rest from reference TRBV2 and TRBJ2-1, the complete variable domain is EPEVTQTPSHQVTQMGQEVILRCVPISNHLYFYWYRQILGQKVEFLVSFYNNEISEKSEIFDDQFSVERPDGSNFTLKIRSTKLEDSAMYFCASRVGSLYNEQFFGPGTRLTVL.

V gene TRBV6-5 combines with J gene TRBJ2-3; no firm D call. The ends were cut back, 2 bases at V and 2 bases at J, with 8 bases in the middle. The V gene's germline CDR1 is MNHEY and CDR2 SVGAGI. The CDR3 length is 14 residues. CDR3: CASSYGQATDTQYF. CDR3 sequence (DNA): TGTGCCAGCAGTTACGGGCAGGCCACAGATACGCAGTATTTT.

In nucleotides, the CDR3 is TGTGCCAGCAGCTCAGAGGAGGCCTACGAGCAGTACTTC. It translates to CASSSEEAYEQYF. The V and J genes are TRBV11-2 and TRBJ2-7, with TRBD2 as a possible D gene (5 bases). The length of the CDR3 is 13 residues. V was pared by 4 bases and J by 2 bases, with 9 bases between. Germline V gene sequence: CDR1 SGHAT, CDR2 FQNNGV.

The chain combines TRBV2 with TRBJ1-2; 7 bases line up with TRBD1. The CDR3 is 14 residues long. In germline, CDR1 is SNHLY, CDR2 FYNNEI. The V gene end was trimmed by 6 bases and the J gene end by 4 bases; junction bases not matched to a gene: 8. CDR3 sequence: CASRAAEGAYGYTF. Here the CDR3 DNA reads TGTGCCAGCAGGGCTGCGGAGGGGGCCTATGGCTACACCTTC.

The chain recombines TRBV19 with TRBJ2-7, with D perhaps TRBD1 (5 bases). Germline V gene data show CDR1 as LNHDA and CDR2 as SQIVND (reference sequence). V lost 5 bases to trimming and J lost 1 base, with 18 bases between them. CDR3 length: 16 amino acids. The CDR3 spells CASSPKVAGWSYEQYF. CDR3 DNA sequence: TGTGCCAGTAGTCCGAAGGTCGCAGGGTGGTCCTACGAGCAGTACTTC.

CDR3 sequence: CASSEIRGRGKNTGELFF. The CDR3 DNA follows: TGTGCCAGCAGTGAAATTAGGGGGCGCGGTAAGAACACCGGGGAGCTGTTTTTT. The J gene is TRBJ2-2, the V gene TRBV6-1; 7 bases are shared with TRBD1. CDR1 is MNHNS, CDR2 SASEGT, per germline. CDR3 length: 18 amino acids. The V and J ends lost 2 bases and 1 base, in that order; junction bases with no gene match: 10.

The genes are TRBV11-3 and TRBJ2-4; 8 positions match TRBD1. Germline lookup yields CDR1 SGHNT and CDR2 YENEEA. The CDR3 has 20 residues. V was pared by 5 bases and J by 0 bases, with 18 bases of the junction left unmatched. The CDR3 region is CASSTRTGSQGALAKNIQYF. The CDR3 bases are TGTGCCAGCAGCACGCGGACAGGGTCCCAGGGTGCCCTAGCCAAAAACATTCAGTACTTC.

The genes are TRBV25-1 and TRBJ1-4; a possible D gene is TRBD1 (6 bases). The CDR3 extends over 13 amino acids. The germline V gene has CDR1 MGHDK and CDR2 SYGVNS. The V and J ends lost 4 bases and 11 bases respectively, with 14 bases between them. The DNA for the CDR3 is TGTGCCAGCAGTGTTGGAGGAAGGGGGAAACTGTTTTTT. It translates to CASSVGGRGKLFF.

The chain combines TRBV30 with TRBJ1-2; D is undetermined. CDR3 length equals 12 residues. Trimming took off 2 bases at V and 2 bases at J, with 6 bases between the two ends. Per the germline V gene, CDR1 is GTSNPN and CDR2 is SVGIG (reference sequence). In DNA, the CDR3 is TGTGCCTGGAGTTGGGCGAACTATGGCTACACCTTC. Translated: CAWSWANYGYTF.

V gene TRBV7-8 combines with J gene TRBJ2-3, with 9 bases lining up with TRBD2. After removal of 1 base from V and 1 base from J, the junction contained 6 bases not matched to a gene. Germline CDR1 is SGHVS and CDR2 is FQNEAQ. The CDR3 spans 17 residues. In DNA form, the CDR3 reads TGTGCCAGCAGCTTAGGGGGTGCTAGCGGGGGCACAGATACGCAGTATTTT. It codes for CASSLGGASGGTDTQYF.

The chain has TRBV19 and TRBJ1-2; D is unclear. Trimming took 3 bases from V and 2 from J, leaving 7 bases between them. The CDR3 contains 13 residues. CDR1 and CDR2 (germline): LNHDA, SQIVND (reference sequence). The CDR3 loop reads CASSMTRNYGYTF. CDR3 nucleotide sequence: TGTGCCAGTAGTATGACACGCAACTATGGCTACACCTTC.

This clone was counted a single time. The chain links TRBV6-5 to TRBJ2-7; D might be TRBD2 (6 bases). Germline assignment: CDR1 MNHEY and CDR2 SVGAGI. The CDR3 covers 14 residues. Trimming left V 0 bases short and J 5 bases short, with 11 bases between. This chain's CDR3 is CASSYSGGSNEQYF. The CDR3 nucleotides are TGTGCCAGCAGTTACTCCGGGGGTAGTAACGAGCAGTACTTC.

J is TRBJ2-1 and V is TRBV25-1, with 7 positions matching TRBD1. The CDR3 extends over 13 amino acids. Germline V gene sequence: CDR1 MGHDK, CDR2 SYGVNS. V shed 6 bases and J 2 bases; nucleotides not matched to a gene: 1. In DNA form, the CDR3 reads TGTGCCAGCAGGGGGACAGCCTACAATGAGCAGTTCTTC. Its translation: CASRGTAYNEQFF.

The chain couples TRBV11-2 to TRBJ2-6; D gene uncertain. Germline V gene data show CDR1 as SGHAT and CDR2 as FQNNGV. The CDR3 has 16 residues. V lost 1 base, J lost 1 base, and 8 bases lay in between. In DNA form, the CDR3 reads TGTGCCAGCAGCTTAGCCTTTCGGTCTGGGGCCAACGTCCTGACTTTC. Protein sequence: CASSLAFRSGANVLTF. Full variable domain (remainder filled in from reference TRBV11-2 and TRBJ2-6): EAGVAQSPRYKIIEKRQSVAFWCNPISGHATLYWYQQILGQGPKLLIQFQNNGVVDDSQLPKDRFSAERLKGVDSTLKIQPAKLEDSAVYLCASSLAFRSGANVLTFGAGSRLTVL.

The chain is built from TRBV9 and TRBJ2-1; maybe TRBD2 (6 bases). Germline V gives CDR1 SGDLS, CDR2 YYNGEE. Trimming left V 4 bases short and J 3 bases short, with 14 bases between. This CDR3 has 15 residues. The CDR3 is CASSPGGGSYNEQFF. CDR3 nucleotides: TGTGCCAGCAGCCCCGGGGGTGGCAGCTACAATGAGCAGTTCTTC.

V usage is TRBV7-2 and J usage is TRBJ1-1; D possibly corresponds to TRBD1 (5 bases). Deletions cut 3 bases from V and 1 base from J, with 12 bases between. Germline values: CDR1 SGHTA, CDR2 FQGNSA. This CDR3 has 15 residues. The CDR3, as DNA: TGTGCCAGCAGCTTGCAGGGCTTTACGAACACTGAAGCTTTCTTT. Encoded protein: CASSLQGFTNTEAFF.